The TCR beta chain described here comes from a study of blood T cells in healthy people across ages. Findings and limits, study-wide: Both higher diversity and more naive CD4+ cells marked long-lived donors when set against aged donors.

Note on this clonotype: Its specificity is unknown.

A second PCR, run for roughly 7 to 11 cycles, used a sample-barcoded 5' primer plus a J-beta primer mix. The authors tagged each cDNA molecule using a template-switch adaptor with 12 random nucleotides. From the 5' RACE reads, TCRdb called clonotypes with MiXCR, one entry per CDR3 protein. The sample has some 800,000 distinct CDR3 sequences; roughly 25% are singletons. Germline-derived CDR1 and CDR2 are SGDLS and YYNGEE. V gave up 4 bases and J gave up 4 bases, with 9 bases separating them. The CDR3 contains 12 residues. The sample was also reused in another study, on T cells of mothers and their children. That report notes: Nine systemically healthy Caucasian donors: three mothers, six children.

The rearrangement joins TRBV9 to TRBJ2-7, with D uncertain. Material: blood. The source of this sequence is a boy younger than 18 in good health. The CDR3 DNA reads TGTGCCAGCAGCCCGAACGATTACGAGCAGTACTTC. It yields the protein CASSPNDYEQYF.